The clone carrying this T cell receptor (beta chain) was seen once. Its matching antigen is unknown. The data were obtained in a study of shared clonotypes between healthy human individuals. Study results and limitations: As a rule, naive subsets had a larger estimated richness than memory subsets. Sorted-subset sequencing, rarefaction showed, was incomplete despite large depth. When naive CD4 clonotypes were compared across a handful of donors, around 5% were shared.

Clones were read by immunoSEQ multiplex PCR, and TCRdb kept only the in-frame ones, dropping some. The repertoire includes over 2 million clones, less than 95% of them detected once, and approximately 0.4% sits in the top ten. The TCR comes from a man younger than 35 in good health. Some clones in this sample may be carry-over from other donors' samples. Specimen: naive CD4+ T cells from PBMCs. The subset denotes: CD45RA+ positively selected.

The CDR3 DNA reads TGTGCCAGCAGTTATCCAGGGGGCTACGAGCAGTACTTC. It yields the protein CASSYPGGYEQYF. The rearrangement links TRBV6-6 to TRBJ2-7; 7 nucleotides agree with TRBD1. CDR3 size: 13 residues. The germline V gene encodes CDR1 MNHNY and CDR2 SVGAGI (reference sequence). Losses at the gene ends were 3 bases for V and 3 bases for J; bases not matched to a gene: 2.